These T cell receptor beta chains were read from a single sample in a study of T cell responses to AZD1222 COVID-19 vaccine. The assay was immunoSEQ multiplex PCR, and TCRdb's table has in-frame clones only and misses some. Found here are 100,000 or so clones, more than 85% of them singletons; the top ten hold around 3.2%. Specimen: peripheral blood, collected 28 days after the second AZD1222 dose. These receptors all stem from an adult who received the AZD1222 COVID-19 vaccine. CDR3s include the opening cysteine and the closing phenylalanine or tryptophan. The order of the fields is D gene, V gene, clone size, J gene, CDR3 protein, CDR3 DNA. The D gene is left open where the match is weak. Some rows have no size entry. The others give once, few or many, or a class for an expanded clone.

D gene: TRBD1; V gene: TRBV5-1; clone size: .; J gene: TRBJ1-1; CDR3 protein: CASSFDDLYRGEMNTEAFF; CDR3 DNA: TGCGCCAGCAGCTTCGACGATCTTTACAGGGGGGAGATGAACACTGAAGCTTTCTTT
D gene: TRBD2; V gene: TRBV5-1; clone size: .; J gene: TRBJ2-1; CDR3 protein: CASSLRGGAASEQFF; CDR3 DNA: TGCGCCAGCAGCTTGCGGGGGGGCGCGGCGAGTGAGCAGTTCTTC
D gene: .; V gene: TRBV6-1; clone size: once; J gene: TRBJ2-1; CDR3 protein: CASSDPGRAYNEQFF; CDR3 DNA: TGTGCCAGCAGTGACCCGGGACGGGCGTACAATGAGCAGTTCTTC
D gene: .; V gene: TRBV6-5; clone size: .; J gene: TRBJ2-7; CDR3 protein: CASKSGPYGTYEQYF; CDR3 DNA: TGTGCCAGCAAAAGCGGCCCCTATGGGACCTACGAGCAGTACTTC
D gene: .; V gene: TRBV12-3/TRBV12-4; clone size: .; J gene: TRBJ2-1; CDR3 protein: CASGDYNDNEQFF; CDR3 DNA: TGTGCCAGCGGGGATTACAACGACAATGAGCAGTTCTTC
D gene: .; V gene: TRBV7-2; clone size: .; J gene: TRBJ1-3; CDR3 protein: CASSLGGIEGTIYF; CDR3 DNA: TGTGCCAGCAGCCTAGGGGGGATAGAGGGCACCATATATTTT
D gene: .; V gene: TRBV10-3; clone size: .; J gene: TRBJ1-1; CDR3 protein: CAPPGRVNTEAFF; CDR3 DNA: TGTGCCCCCCCGGGCAGGGTGAACACTGAAGCTTTCTTT
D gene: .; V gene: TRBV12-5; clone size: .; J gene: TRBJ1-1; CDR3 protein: CASGLVRRENTEAFF; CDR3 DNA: TGTGCTAGTGGTTTGGTACGTAGGGAAAACACTGAAGCTTTCTTT
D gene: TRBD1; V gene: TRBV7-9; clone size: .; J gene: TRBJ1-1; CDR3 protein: CASSLEGASNTEAFF; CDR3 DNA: TGTGCCAGCAGCTTAGAGGGGGCGTCGAACACTGAAGCTTTCTTT
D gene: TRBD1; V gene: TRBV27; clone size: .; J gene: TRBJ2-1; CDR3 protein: CASRLDRTARNNEQFF; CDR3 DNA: TGTGCCAGCAGACTGGACAGGACCGCCCGAAACAATGAGCAGTTCTTC
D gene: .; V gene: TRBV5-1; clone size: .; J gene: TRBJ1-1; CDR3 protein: CASSLTTVNTEAFF; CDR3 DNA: TGCGCCAGCAGCTTGACAACGGTGAACACTGAAGCTTTCTTT
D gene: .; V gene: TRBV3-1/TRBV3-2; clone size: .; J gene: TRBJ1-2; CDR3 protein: CASSQDRRGTGFRSDRGYTF; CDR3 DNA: TGTGCCAGCAGCCAAGATCGGAGAGGTACAGGGTTTCGTTCGGATAGAGGCTACACCTTC
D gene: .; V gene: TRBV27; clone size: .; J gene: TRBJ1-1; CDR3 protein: CASSLRVEGVTEAFF; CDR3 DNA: TGTGCCAGCAGTTTACGGGTGGAGGGAGTGACTGAAGCTTTCTTT
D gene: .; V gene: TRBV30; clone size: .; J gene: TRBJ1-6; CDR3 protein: CAWSVRPSSYNSPLHF; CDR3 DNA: TGTGCCTGGAGTGTCCGACCGAGCTCCTATAATTCACCCCTCCACTTT
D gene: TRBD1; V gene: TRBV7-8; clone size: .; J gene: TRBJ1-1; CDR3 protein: CASSFRTGNTEAFF; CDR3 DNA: TGTGCCAGCAGCTTCCGGACAGGGAACACTGAAGCTTTCTTT
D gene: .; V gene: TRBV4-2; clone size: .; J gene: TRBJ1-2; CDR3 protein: CASSLGSGDGYTF; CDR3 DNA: TGTGCCAGCAGCCTTGGCAGCGGGGATGGCTACACCTTC
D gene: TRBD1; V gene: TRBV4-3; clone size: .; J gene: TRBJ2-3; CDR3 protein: CASSQDPGQTWDTQYF; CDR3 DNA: TGCGCCAGCAGCCAAGACCCGGGACAGACTTGGGATACGCAGTATTTT